This T cell receptor beta chain was identified in a study of blood T cell repertoires in COVID-19. Across the study: Sites across the United States, Italy and Spain contributed samples from acute and convalescent COVID-19. PBMCs, B-cell-depleted T cells, or T cells were the source of the cDNA or gDNA that made up the material.

Seattle patients were enrolled while actively infected and followed longitudinally. Per the original data handling: Amplifying reference gene primers gave estimates of nucleated cell counts. The repertoire was sequenced with immunoSEQ multiplex PCR; TCRdb's copy has only in-frame clones and lacks some. The DNA gave D and trimming, while V, J and clone size come from that table. The sample has more than 300,000 clones, 89% seen once. This clone showed up just once. This CDR3 comprises 13 residues. From germline, CDR1 is SGHAT and CDR2 FQNNGV. The ends were cut back, 4 bases at V and 6 bases at J, with 12 bases in the middle.

This chain connects TRBV11-2 to TRBJ1-1; D perhaps matches TRBD1 (5 bases). The clonotype originates from a woman aged 25 to 39 with COVID-19, enrolled during active disease. Sequenced material: peripheral blood. CDR3 sequence reads: CASSSSGDPEAFF. The CDR3 region has the DNA TGTGCCAGCAGCTCCTCGGGGGATCCTGAAGCTTTCTTT. The complete variable domain, with remaining parts taken from reference TRBV11-2 and TRBJ1-1, reads EAGVAQSPRYKIIEKRQSVAFWCNPISGHATLYWYQQILGQGPKLLIQFQNNGVVDDSQLPKDRFSAERLKGVDSTLKIQPAKLEDSAVYLCASSSSGDPEAFFGQGTRLTVV.